These 18 T cell receptor beta chains originate from one sample sequenced in a study of vaccination effects on CD4 cells after COVID-19. Expansion with viral peptide pools was applied to antigen-specific CD4+ T cells by the ViraFEST assay prior to sequencing. Culture proceeded for nine to eleven days, and CD4+ T cells were then isolated. None of these healthy vaccinees had been infected with SARS-CoV-2 before vaccination. Method: immunoSEQ multiplex PCR; TCRdb's copy keeps in-frame clones and lacks some. This sample yields 65,000 to 85,000 clones, of which 80% are seen a single time; roughly an eighth belongs to the top ten. No antigen has been identified for these receptors. The source material was CD4+ T cells from PBMCs cultured with SARS-CoV-2 spike peptides, sampled before COVID-19 vaccination. The receptors were sampled from a human donor who received a COVID-19 vaccine.

The rearrangement uses TRBV7-3 and TRBJ2-1; 10 bases are shared with TRBD2. V shed 3 bases, J shed 7 bases, and the junction held 6 bases outside the gene matches. Germline V CDR1 and CDR2: SGHTA, FQGTGA. The CDR3 has 15 residues. CDR3 amino acids: CASSFSGGPGNEQFF. In DNA form, the CDR3 reads TGTGCCAGCAGCTTTAGCGGGGGGCCCGGGAATGAGCAGTTCTTC.

The V and J genes are TRBV11-2 and TRBJ2-7; D perhaps matches TRBD2 (5 bases). V was cut by 6 bases and J by 0 bases, with 15 bases left in between. CDR3 length: 15 amino acids. CDR1 and CDR2 from the germline V gene are SGHAT and FQNNGV. Here the CDR3 DNA reads TGTGCCAGCAGTTTAACCAGAGGGTACTCCTACGAGCAGTACGTC. Amino acids: CASSLTRGYSYEQYV.

This clone was counted a few times. This chain connects TRBV11-3 to TRBJ2-1; 8 bases match TRBD2. From germline, CDR1 is SGHNT and CDR2 YENEEA. This CDR3 is built from 14 residues. J gave up 4 bases and V 6 bases, and 5 bases lay outside the gene matches. In DNA form, the CDR3 reads TGTGCCAGCAGTTCGACGGGGGGGTACAATGAGCAGTTCTTC. Protein sequence: CASSSTGGYNEQFF.

This clone occurred once. The chain carries TRBV19 and TRBJ2-7; 12 bases are a match to TRBD1. Germline CDR1 and CDR2: LNHDA and SQIVND (reference sequence). With V trimmed by 7 bases and J by 2 bases, 9 bases remained unmatched. CDR3 length equals 16 residues. The CDR3 here is CASTLSRDRGPYEQYV. The CDR3 coding sequence is TGTGCCAGTACCCTGAGTAGGGACAGGGGGCCCTACGAGCAGTACGTC.

V gene TRBV24-1 combines with J gene TRBJ1-5; D ambiguous. This CDR3 contains 14 residues. Trimming removed 0 bases from V and 2 bases from J, with 4 bases in between. The germline gives CDR1 KGHDR, CDR2 SFDVKD. The CDR3 DNA is TGTGCCACCAGTGATTTGACGGGCAATCAGCCCCAGCATTTT. Translated: CATSDLTGNQPQHF.

The J gene is TRBJ1-2, the V gene TRBV18; D not resolved. CDR3 length equals 13 residues. V was trimmed by 2 bases and J by 4 bases, leaving 8 bases between them. From germline, CDR1 is KGHSH and CDR2 LQKENI. The CDR3 here is CASSPGGSYGYTF. CDR3 DNA sequence: TGTGCCAGCTCACCAGGAGGGAGCTATGGCTACACCTTC.

The CDR3 region has the DNA TGTGCCAGCAGCTTAGAGGCAGGGATCGGCACCGGGGAGCTGTTTTTT. It yields the protein CASSLEAGIGTGELFF. This chain links TRBV7-3 with TRBJ2-2, with a weak D call TRBD1 (5 bases). CDR1 SGHTA and CDR2 FQGTGA come from the germline V gene. The V end was cut by 2 bases, the J end by 4 bases, with 14 bases between. The CDR3 is 16 amino acids.

The V and J genes are TRBV5-1 and TRBJ1-1; perhaps TRBD1 as D (5 bases). The germline V and J ends were trimmed by 2 bases and 10 bases, with 9 bases remaining between them. Germline V gives CDR1 SGHRS, CDR2 YFSETQ. The CDR3 runs 11 residues. This CDR3 is CASSFWGGAFF. CDR3 coding DNA: TGCGCCAGCAGCTTTTGGGGGGGAGCTTTCTTT.

The V gene is TRBV19, the J gene TRBJ1-5, with D uncertain. This CDR3 has 14 residues. Germline CDR1 and CDR2: LNHDA and SQIVND (reference sequence). V lost 7 bases, J lost 11 bases, and 21 bases lay in between. CDR3 in amino acids: CASNPWADPRAQHF. The CDR3 DNA reads as TGTGCCAGTAACCCTTGGGCGGATCCACGGGCCCAGCATTTT.

This chain's CDR3 is CSVDREGYGYTF. The DNA of the CDR3 is TGCAGCGTTGACAGGGAAGGCTATGGCTACACCTTC. V gene TRBV29-1 combines with J gene TRBJ1-2; TRBD1 is a possible D gene (5 bases). Trimming stripped 3 bases from V and 4 bases from J, with 9 bases between. The CDR3 is made up of 12 amino acids. Germline-derived CDR1 and CDR2 are SQVTM and ANQGSEA.

There are a few counts of this clone. V is TRBV18 and J is TRBJ2-5; 7 nucleotides align to TRBD2. The CDR3 is made up of 16 amino acids. With V trimmed by 3 bases and J by 2 bases, 9 bases remained unmatched. The germline V gene encodes CDR1 KGHSH and CDR2 LQKENI. This chain's CDR3 is CASSPGRGVAQETQYF. For the CDR3, the DNA is TGTGCCAGCTCACCGGGACGGGGGGTTGCTCAAGAGACCCAGTACTTC.

Regarding this clone: The sample contains more than one DNA sequence encoding this CDR3. V usage is TRBV25-1 and J usage is TRBJ2-3; possible D gene TRBD2, 5 bases. This CDR3 contains 15 residues. The germline V gene encodes CDR1 MGHDK and CDR2 SYGVNS. Between the trimmed V and J ends, which lost 1 base and 0 bases, there was a span of 8 bases. CDR3 residues: CASSESRGSTDTQYF. The CDR3 DNA reads as TGTGCCAGCAGTGAATCCCGGGGAAGCACAGATACGCAGTATTTT.

V usage is TRBV9 and J usage is TRBJ1-3; no clear D. The CDR3 totals 14 residues. Trimming removed 0 bases at V and 3 bases at J, with 7 bases between. CDR1 is SGDLS and CDR2 is YYNGEE in the germline V gene. CDR3 DNA sequence: TGTGCCAGCAGCGTAGAGACTGTTGGAAACACCATATATTTT. Protein sequence: CASSVETVGNTIYF. Combining the CDR3 with reference TRBV9 and TRBJ1-3 gives the whole variable domain DSGVTQTPKHLITATGQRVTLRCSPRSGDLSVYWYQQSLDQGLQFLIQYYNGEERAKGNILERFSAQQFPDLHSELNLSSLELGDSALYFCASSVETVGNTIYFGEGSWLTVV.

In this sample, this clone turned up once. This chain links TRBV4-2 with TRBJ2-2; TRBD2 aligns across 8 bases. Trimming took 1 base from V and 4 from J; bases not matched to a gene: 5. From germline, CDR1 is LGHNA and CDR2 YNFKEQ. The CDR3 is 16 residues long. DNA for the CDR3: TGTGCCAGCAGCCAAGGCGGGGGGCAGGGCACCGGGGAGCTGTTTTTT. It specifies CASSQGGGQGTGELFF.

The genes are TRBV7-8 and TRBJ2-1; no clear D. This CDR3 comprises 16 residues. V lost 5 bases, J lost 0 bases, and 14 bases lay in between. Germline lookup yields CDR1 SGHVS and CDR2 FQNEAQ. CDR3: CASSPQLLSSYNEQFF. The CDR3 region has the DNA TGTGCCAGCAGCCCCCAACTGCTAAGCTCCTACAATGAGCAGTTCTTC.

This clone was recorded a few times. This chain connects TRBV5-5 to TRBJ2-7; tentatively, D is TRBD1 (6 bases). There are 14 residues in the CDR3. CDR1 is SGHKS and CDR2 is YYEKEE in the germline V gene (reference sequence). V lost 0 bases and J 2 bases, leaving 9 bases between the germline ends. CDR3 sequence reads: CASSLGQEAYEQYV. In nucleotides, the CDR3 is TGTGCCAGCAGCTTGGGACAGGAGGCCTACGAGCAGTACGTC.

In its sample, this clone is medium-sized. V usage is TRBV13 and J usage is TRBJ2-7, with TRBD1 matching over 8 bases. Germline-derived CDR1 and CDR2 are PRHDT and FYEKMQ (reference sequence). The CDR3 runs to 17 residues. With 2 bases clipped from V and 6 bases from J, the junction kept 15 bases outside the gene matches. CDR3 bases: TGTGCCAGCAGCTTACAAACGGACAGGGTTCTTGATGGCGAGCAGTACGTC. Translated, it gives CASSLQTDRVLDGEQYV.

This chain links TRBV5-8 with TRBJ2-5; tentatively, D is TRBD1 or TRBD2 (8 bases each). The V gene's germline CDR1 is SGHTS and CDR2 YDEGEE. The V end lost 5 bases, the J end lost 0 bases, and 20 bases lay between the germline ends. The length of the CDR3 is 17 residues. Here the CDR3 DNA reads TGTGCCAGCAGTACCGACAGGGGCGGGGGGTACCAAGAGACCCAGTACTTC. Translating it yields CASSTDRGGGYQETQYF.